The subject of this entry is one T cell receptor beta chain. These data originate in a study of blood T cell repertoires in COVID-19. Study overall: From T cells, B-cell-depleted T cells, or PBMCs came the material, which was cDNA or gDNA.

This CDR3 is built from 16 residues. V lost 4 bases to trimming and J lost 8 bases; unmatched junction nucleotides: 9. Germline V gene data show CDR1 as ENHRY and CDR2 as SYGVKD. The assay was immunoSEQ multiplex PCR, and TCRdb's table has in-frame clones only and misses some. This sample yields 63,000 or so clones, of which 88% are seen a single time; about 1.3% belongs to the top ten. The clonotype comes from a human donor in a cohort sampled during active COVID-19. Source material: peripheral blood. The chain employs TRBV10-3 and TRBJ2-1, with 12 bases matching TRBD2. CDR3: CAISGFTSGRTHEQFF. Written as DNA, the CDR3 is TGTGCCATCAGTGGGTTCACTAGCGGGAGGACCCATGAGCAGTTCTTC.